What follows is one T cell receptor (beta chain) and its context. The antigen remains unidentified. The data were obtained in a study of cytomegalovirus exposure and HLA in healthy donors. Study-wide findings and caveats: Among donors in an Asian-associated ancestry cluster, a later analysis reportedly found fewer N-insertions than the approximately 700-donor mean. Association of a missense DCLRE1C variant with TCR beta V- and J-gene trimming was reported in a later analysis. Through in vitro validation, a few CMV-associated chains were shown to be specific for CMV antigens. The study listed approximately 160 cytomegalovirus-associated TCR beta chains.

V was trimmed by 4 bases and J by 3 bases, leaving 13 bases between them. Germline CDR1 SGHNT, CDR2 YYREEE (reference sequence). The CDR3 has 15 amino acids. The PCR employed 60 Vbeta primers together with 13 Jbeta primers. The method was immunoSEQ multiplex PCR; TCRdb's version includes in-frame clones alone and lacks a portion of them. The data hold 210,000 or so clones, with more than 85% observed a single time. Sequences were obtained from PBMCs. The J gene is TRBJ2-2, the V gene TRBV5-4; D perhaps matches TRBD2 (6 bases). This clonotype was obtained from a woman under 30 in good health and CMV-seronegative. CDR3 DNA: TGTGCCAGCAGCCGACGTCCGGGAGACACCGGGGAGCTGTTTTTT. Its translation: CASSRRPGDTGELFF.